One and the same sample provided the 25 T cell receptor beta chains below, sequenced in a study of T-cell memory formation after mild COVID-19. TCRdb re-derived calls from the 5' RACE reads in MiXCR, one entry per CDR3 protein. The sample carries 120,000 or so distinct CDR3 sequences, about 6% recorded once. The sequencing input was PBMCs or a T cell subset sorted from them (not recorded which). Receptors were obtained from an adult woman who had mild COVID-19 (a few samples of this study predate the infection). Cell type and time point are not known.

This clonotype was seen ten or more times. This chain connects TRBV7-9 to TRBJ1-2; TRBD1 matches 11 bases. There are 15 residues in the CDR3. Germline V gene lookup returns CDR1 SEHNR and CDR2 FQNEAQ (reference sequence). J lost 4 bases, V lost 2 bases, and 3 bases had no gene match. The DNA for the CDR3 is TGTGCCAGCAGCTTACTGGGACAGGGGGTCTATGGCTACACCTTC. Its translation: CASSLLGQGVYGYTF.

This clonotype was picked up many times. The gene calls are TRBV5-1 and TRBJ2-2, with D possibly being TRBD2 (5 bases). Germline loops: CDR1 SGHRS, CDR2 YFSETQ. Trimming removed 4 bases from V and 1 base from J, with 11 bases in between. CDR3 length: 15 amino acids. CDR3 protein: CASSRRAGNTGELFF. CDR3 in DNA: TGCGCCAGCAGCCGGCGGGCCGGGAACACCGGGGAGCTGTTTTTT.

Many counts were recorded for this clonotype. CDR3 DNA: TGTGCCAGCAGTTCTCGACTAGCGGGGAGCGGGAATGAGCAGTTCTTC. Translating it yields CASSSRLAGSGNEQFF. V and J are TRBV6-2 or TRBV6-3 and TRBJ2-1; 11 bases agree with TRBD2. This CDR3 has 16 residues. The J segment lost 7 bases and the V segment lost 4 bases, leaving 9 bases of the junction unmatched. CDR1 MNHEY and CDR2 SVGEGT come from the germline V gene.

There are a few counts of this clonotype. This chain joins TRBV5-1 and TRBJ2-7; TRBD1 agrees at 11 bases. Germline CDR1 and CDR2: SGHRS and YFSETQ. V dropped 4 bases and J dropped 2; count of bases not matched to a gene: 11. CDR3 size: 17 residues. CDR3: CASSPGQGAERTYEQYF. CDR3 in DNA: TGCGCCAGCAGCCCCGGACAGGGGGCGGAGAGAACCTACGAGCAGTACTTC. Combining the CDR3 with reference TRBV5-1 and TRBJ2-7 gives the whole variable domain KAGVTQTPRYLIKTRGQQVTLSCSPISGHRSVSWYQQTPGQGLQFLFEYFSETQRNKGNFPGRFSGRQFSNSRSEMNVSTLELGDSALYLCASSPGQGAERTYEQYFGPGTRLTVT.

This clonotype was recorded at least ten times. The chain has TRBV9 and TRBJ2-5; D unresolved. Germline assignment: CDR1 SGDLS and CDR2 YYNGEE. The CDR3 covers 12 residues. Trimming removed 4 bases at V and 4 bases at J, with 8 bases between. For the CDR3, the DNA is TGTGCCAGCAGCCCTGGCCGAGAGACCCAGTACTTC. This encodes CASSPGRETQYF.

This clonotype has more than one count but fewer than ten. The V gene is TRBV18, the J gene TRBJ1-1; D not resolved. The germline gives CDR1 KGHSH, CDR2 LQKENI. Trimming pared 0 bases from V and 1 base from J, leaving 12 bases between. The CDR3 totals 16 residues. The CDR3 DNA reads TGTGCCAGCTCACCACCGCGATCTACAGCGAACACTGAAGCTTTCTTT. Its translation: CASSPPRSTANTEAFF.

This clonotype showed up just a few times. The V call is TRBV3-1, the J call TRBJ2-3; D might be TRBD1 (6 bases). Trimming shortened V by 2 bases and J by 0 bases, and 12 bases separated the two germline ends. The germline gives CDR1 LGHDT, CDR2 YNNKEL (reference sequence). CDR3 length equals 16 residues. The CDR3 sequence: CASSQLGTPSTDTQYF. The CDR3 nucleotides read TGTGCCAGCAGCCAACTCGGGACACCTAGCACAGATACGCAGTATTTT.

This clonotype was detected ten times or more. This chain uses TRBV5-1 with TRBJ2-1, with D perhaps TRBD2 (6 bases). This CDR3 spans 15 amino acids. Germline-derived CDR1 and CDR2 are SGHRS and YFSETQ. With 6 bases removed from V and 9 bases from J, the gap between germline ends came to 22 bases. For the CDR3, the DNA is TGCGCCAGCAACTACGGGAGCTCAGGACGAGCTGAGCAGTTCTTC. Translated, it gives CASNYGSSGRAEQFF.

This clonotype was found a few times. V and J are TRBV3-1 and TRBJ2-7; D is perhaps TRBD2 (7 bases). V was trimmed by 0 bases and J by 2 bases, leaving 11 bases between them. Germline-derived CDR1 and CDR2 are LGHDT and YNNKEL (reference sequence). The CDR3 is 15 residues long. The CDR3 region is CASSQETGGAYEQYF. CDR3 coding DNA: TGTGCCAGCAGCCAAGAAACGGGGGGCGCCTACGAGCAGTACTTC.

This clonotype came up many times. The rearrangement links TRBV6-5 to TRBJ2-2; possibly TRBD1 or TRBD2 for D (5 bases each). Trimming pared 2 bases from V and 11 bases from J, leaving 12 bases between. The germline V gene has CDR1 MNHEY and CDR2 SVGAGI. The CDR3 is made up of 13 amino acids. The CDR3 sequence is CASSYRRGSELFF. In DNA form, the CDR3 reads TGTGCCAGCAGTTACCGACGGGGCTCTGAGCTGTTTTTT.

This clonotype was picked up many times. The V and J genes are TRBV20-1 and TRBJ2-7, with D hard to call. V was clipped by 2 bases and J by 2 bases, with 16 bases between them. The CDR3 extends over 15 amino acids. CDR1 is DFQATT, CDR2 SNEGSKA, per germline (reference sequence). The CDR3 loop reads CSARPMEKNPYEQYF. The DNA for the CDR3 is TGCAGTGCTAGACCGATGGAAAAAAACCCCTACGAGCAGTACTTC.

V usage is TRBV29-1 and J usage is TRBJ2-7; unclear D gene. Germline assignment: CDR1 SQVTM and CDR2 ANQGSEA. V was trimmed by 1 base and J by 3 bases, leaving 10 bases between them. The CDR3 has 13 amino acids. CDR3 in DNA: TGCAGCGTTGAAGGCGACACCTACTACGAGCAGTACTTC. Its protein is CSVEGDTYYEQYF.

This clonotype was counted at least ten times. V is TRBV20-1 and J is TRBJ2-1; D remains unclear. The CDR3 runs to 14 residues. The germline CDR1 and CDR2 sequences are DFQATT and SNEGSKA (reference sequence). V was shortened by 6 bases and J by 2 bases, with 14 bases between the two germline ends. This CDR3 is CSAFQRSPYNEQFF. CDR3 nucleotide sequence: TGCAGTGCGTTCCAAAGGAGCCCCTACAATGAGCAGTTCTTC.

This clonotype turned up a few times. V usage is TRBV7-9 and J usage is TRBJ1-2; no reliable D call. V was shortened by 2 bases and J by 5 bases, with 15 bases between the two germline ends. The CDR3 is made up of 15 amino acids. Looked up from germline, CDR1 is SEHNR and CDR2 is FQNEAQ (reference sequence). The CDR3 protein is CASSLTTSGGYGYTF. As DNA, the CDR3 is TGTGCCAGCAGCTTAACGACATCGGGCGGGTATGGCTACACCTTC.

This clonotype was observed a few times. The CDR3 nucleotides read TGCGCCAGCAGCTCTTCCGGCCAAGGGGACACTGAAGCTTTCTTT. Residues: CASSSSGQGDTEAFF. The chain uses TRBV5-1 and TRBJ1-1; maybe TRBD1 (5 bases). Per the germline V gene, CDR1 is SGHRS and CDR2 is YFSETQ. The CDR3 consists of 15 residues. Trimming removed 3 bases from V and 3 bases from J, with 15 bases in between.

There are many counts of this clonotype. This chain links TRBV24-1 with TRBJ2-3; 10 positions agree with TRBD2. Per the germline V gene, CDR1 is KGHDR and CDR2 is SFDVKD. There are 16 residues in the CDR3. V was pared by 2 bases and J by 7 bases, with 8 bases of the junction left unmatched. The CDR3 spells CATSDYRAGGTNTQYF. The CDR3 nucleotides are TGTGCCACCAGTGATTACCGAGCGGGGGGGACGAATACGCAGTATTTT.

This clonotype was seen many times. J is TRBJ1-1 and V is TRBV6-5, with D maybe TRBD1 (5 bases). This CDR3 contains 13 residues. V lost 6 bases and J lost 5, with 13 bases in between. Germline-derived CDR1 and CDR2 are MNHEY and SVGAGI. CDR3 bases: TGTGCCAGCAGCGCCGCAGGGAGGACTGAAGCTTTCTTT. It codes for CASSAAGRTEAFF.

This clonotype was seen a handful of times. V and J are TRBV12-3 or TRBV12-4 and TRBJ2-2; D is ambiguous. V lost 6 bases, J lost 4 bases, and 15 bases lay in between. The CDR3 totals 15 residues. The chain's CDR3 is CASSLRRSGTGELFF. The CDR3 DNA sequence: TGTGCCAGCAGCCTAAGAAGATCAGGCACCGGGGAGCTGTTTTTT.

The chain links TRBV9 to TRBJ2-7; TRBD2 matches 7 bases. Germline loops: CDR1 SGDLS, CDR2 YYNGEE. The V and J ends lost 6 bases and 2 bases, in that order; junction bases with no gene match: 2. The CDR3 spans 12 residues. CDR3 loop: CASKAGTYEQYF. The CDR3, as DNA: TGTGCCAGCAAAGCGGGGACCTACGAGCAGTACTTC.

The sample holds a few counts of this clonotype. The J gene is TRBJ2-5, the V gene TRBV7-2; TRBD2 might be the D (6 bases). Germline V CDR1 and CDR2: SGHTA, FQGNSA. The V end was cut by 0 bases, the J end by 2 bases, with 13 bases between. The CDR3 is 16 amino acids. CDR3 nucleotides: TGTGCCAGCAGCTTAGCCGGGGGACGGATGCAAGAGACCCAGTACTTC. Amino acid sequence: CASSLAGGRMQETQYF.

This clonotype came up many times. V and J are TRBV20-1 and TRBJ2-1; tentative D call: TRBD2 (5 bases). The CDR3 is 14 residues long. Germline values: CDR1 DFQATT, CDR2 SNEGSKA (reference sequence). V was cut by 1 base and J by 6 bases, with 13 bases left in between. CDR3 in amino acids: CSARGRLAGNEQFF. The DNA for the CDR3 is TGCAGTGCTAGAGGAAGGCTAGCCGGCAATGAGCAGTTCTTC.

This clonotype was recorded at least ten times. The chain combines TRBV7-6 with TRBJ2-1, with a tentative D call TRBD1 (6 bases). This CDR3 comprises 16 residues. Germline loops: CDR1 SGHVS, CDR2 FNYEAQ. V was shortened by 5 bases and J by 0 bases, with 14 bases between the two germline ends. Here the CDR3 DNA reads TGTGCCAGCAGCGTACTACAGGGTCTCTCCTACAATGAGCAGTTCTTC. It translates to CASSVLQGLSYNEQFF.

The rearrangement uses TRBV11-2 and TRBJ1-1; D is undetermined. CDR1 and CDR2 (germline): SGHAT, FQNNGV. Trimming pared 4 bases from V and 7 bases from J, leaving 13 bases between. The CDR3 totals 13 residues. DNA for the CDR3: TGTGCCAGCAGCTCGATAGTACAGATTGAAGCTTTCTTT. Residues: CASSSIVQIEAFF.

This clonotype was seen more than once but under ten times. This rearrangement joins TRBV5-4 to TRBJ1-2, with 9 bases identical to TRBD1. The germline V gene encodes CDR1 SGHNT and CDR2 YYREEE (reference sequence). This CDR3 has 17 amino acids. J gave up 4 bases and V 4 bases, and 14 bases lay outside the gene matches. The CDR3 region is CASSQDRGPEGSYGYTF. CDR3 DNA sequence: TGTGCCAGCAGCCAGGACAGGGGCCCAGAGGGCTCCTATGGCTACACCTTC. The entire variable domain, with the rest obtained from reference TRBV5-4 and TRBJ1-2, is as follows: ETGVTQSPTHLIKTRGQQVTLRCSSQSGHNTVSWYQQALGQGPQFIFQYYREEENGRGNFPPRFSGLQFPNYSSELNVNALELDDSALYLCASSQDRGPEGSYGYTFGSGTRLTVV.

This clonotype has just a few counts. The chain carries TRBV12-3 or TRBV12-4 and TRBJ1-3; D gene ambiguous. Trimming removed 4 bases at V and 8 bases at J, with 3 bases between. This CDR3 is 10 amino acids long. The CDR3, as DNA: TGTGCCAGCAGTTCGCACACCATATATTTT. Amino acids: CASSSHTIYF.